Below, one TCR beta chain is given with its context. Its antigen is unknown. The sample belongs to a study of siplizumab effects on memory and regulatory T cells. Between the trimmed V and J ends, which lost 6 bases and 7 bases, there was a span of 15 bases. Per the germline V gene, CDR1 is MNHEY and CDR2 is SVGAGI. CDR3 size: 14 residues. Study findings and constraints: Memory cells seemed less diverse than naive T cells, which also seemed major contributors to the alloresponse.

Assaying covered some 10^5 TCR templates per sample. Clones were read by immunoSEQ multiplex PCR, and TCRdb kept only the in-frame ones, dropping some. Of approximately 100,000 clones in the sample, about 94% were seen once. The chain links TRBV6-5 to TRBJ1-4; D is perhaps TRBD1 (5 bases). Input material: Tregs sorted from blood. This clonotype originated in a human donor in good health. CDR3 in amino acids: CASRPGTVAEKLFF. The CDR3 DNA sequence: TGTGCCAGCAGACCCGGGACGGTTGCTGAAAAACTGTTTTTT.